This T cell receptor (beta chain) was observed in a study of blood T cell repertoires in COVID-19. The data were produced by immunoSEQ multiplex PCR, yet TCRdb's version contains in-frame clones alone and is incomplete. The data contain 200,000 to 250,000 clones, about 89% of them singletons. Germline CDR1 is SNHLY and CDR2 is FYNNEI. This CDR3 spans 15 amino acids. The ends lost 7 bases at V and 4 bases at J; junction bases unmatched: 10. The TCR originated in an older woman who had recovered from COVID-19. V and J are TRBV2 and TRBJ2-7; 10 nucleotides line up with TRBD1. Sequenced material: peripheral blood. This chain's CDR3 is CASILPDRGAYEQYF. In DNA form, the CDR3 reads TGTGCCAGCATTCTCCCGGACAGGGGGGCTTACGAGCAGTACTTC.